The TCR beta chain under discussion was sequenced for a study of blood T cell repertoires in COVID-19. Seattle's cohort entered during active infection and was followed longitudinally. V dropped 6 bases and J dropped 1 base, with 19 bases sitting between them. The V gene's germline CDR1 is SGHRS and CDR2 YFSETQ. The CDR3 covers 16 residues. Only in-frame clones appear in the TCRdb table, and some are missing; sequencing was by immunoSEQ multiplex PCR. The sample contains approximately 44,000 clones, about 92% of which appear only once. This sequence was found in a man aged 45-65 years with COVID-19, enrolled during active disease. The genes are TRBV5-1 and TRBJ1-1, with D maybe TRBD1 (6 bases). The sample taken for sequencing was peripheral blood. The CDR3 spells CASTVDSLMTNTEAFF. As DNA, the CDR3 is TGCGCCAGCACAGTGGACAGCCTCATGACGAACACTGAAGCTTTCTTT.